Listed below are T cell receptor beta chains from one sample, sequenced in a study of blood T cell repertoires in COVID-19. Libraries were prepared by immunoSEQ multiplex PCR; TCRdb keeps only in-frame clonotypes and omits some of them. The sample yields around 52,000 clones, 82% seen once. Sequencing used peripheral blood. These receptors originate from a woman aged 60-75 years with acute or convalescent COVID-19. CDR3s include the opening cysteine and the closing phenylalanine or tryptophan. A D gene is named only where the DNA matches it firmly. Clone size is given for some rows only: seen once, a few or many times, or a class if the clone is expanded.

cdr3_length clone_size j_call v_call d_call cdr3_aa cdr3_nt
15 - TRBJ1-4 TRBV5-6 TRBD1 CASSFRTGGIEKLFF TGTGCCAGCAGCTTTCGGACAGGGGGAATTGAAAAACTGTTTTTT
14 few TRBJ2-1 TRBV6-4 TRBD2 CASSSSGGADEQFF TGTGCCAGCTCGTCTAGCGGGGGGGCCGACGAGCAGTTCTTC
15 - TRBJ1-5 TRBV5-6 - CASSSPGRGNQPQHF TGTGCCAGCAGCTCTCCAGGGAGGGGCAATCAGCCCCAGCATTTT
17 - TRBJ2-3 TRBV7-9 TRBD2 CASSLESTSGVPDTQYF TGTGCCAGCAGCTTAGAATCGACTAGCGGGGTCCCAGATACGCAGTATTTT
17 once TRBJ2-7 TRBV4-2 - CASSQVRWGADSYEQYF TGTGCCAGCAGCCAAGTTAGGTGGGGAGCCGACTCCTACGAGCAGTACTTC
15 - TRBJ2-7 TRBV7-9 - CASSLWSAGFDEQYF TGTGCCAGCAGCTTGTGGTCGGCAGGGTTCGACGAGCAGTACTTC
14 once TRBJ2-2 TRBV19 - CASTLQGRTGELFF TGTGCCAGTACCTTACAGGGCCGGACCGGGGAGCTGTTTTTT
11 - TRBJ1-1 TRBV6-5 - CASKGGTEAFF TGTGCCAGCAAAGGGGGCACTGAAGCTTTCTTT
13 - TRBJ2-1 TRBV5-4 - CASSQPGYNEQFF TGTGCCAGCAGCCAACCAGGGTACAATGAGCAGTTCTTC
16 - TRBJ2-2 TRBV9 TRBD2 CASRALAGSNTGELFF TGTGCCAGCAGAGCACTAGCGGGCTCGAACACCGGGGAGCTGTTTTTT
13 - TRBJ2-7 TRBV2 - CAIRDTNSYEQYF TGTGCCATCCGGGACACGAACTCCTACGAGCAGTACTTC
16 - TRBJ1-3 TRBV5-4 - CASSLGSRVSGNTIYF TGTGCCAGCAGCTTGGGGTCTCGGGTCTCTGGAAACACCATATATTTT
17 - TRBJ1-4 TRBV10-3 TRBD1 CAISESNPGQGVEKLFF TGTGCCATCAGTGAGTCAAACCCGGGACAGGGCGTTGAAAAACTGTTTTTT
17 - TRBJ2-5 TRBV5-4 TRBD1 CASSLRPGQGRQETQYF TGTGCCAGCAGCTTGAGGCCGGGACAGGGGCGTCAAGAGACCCAGTACTTC
14 - TRBJ1-5 TRBV6-5 - CASSAEQGWQPQHF TGTGCCAGCAGCGCCGAACAGGGTTGGCAGCCCCAGCATTTT
12 - TRBJ1-4 TRBV12-3/TRBV12-4 - CASKWGPEKLFF TGTGCCAGCAAATGGGGGCCTGAAAAACTGTTTTTT
17 - TRBJ2-7 TRBV6-2/TRBV6-3 TRBD2 CASSYPILAGPSYEQYF TGTGCCAGCAGTTACCCAATACTAGCGGGTCCCTCCTACGAGCAGTACTTC
14 - TRBJ1-5 TRBV7-2 TRBD1 CASSLTGVNQPQHF TGTGCCAGCAGCTTGACAGGGGTCAATCAGCCCCAGCATTTT
13 - TRBJ1-2 TRBV24-1 TRBD1 CATSDWTGHGYTF TGTGCCACCAGTGATTGGACAGGGCATGGCTACACCTTC
13 once TRBJ2-7 TRBV30 - CAWSGEEITRIYF TGTGCCTGGAGTGGGGAGGAAATTACGAGGATATACTTC
17 - TRBJ1-5 TRBV3-1/TRBV3-2 TRBD1 CASSQDPDRSSNQPQHF TGTGCCAGCAGCCAAGACCCGGACAGGTCTAGCAATCAGCCCCAGCATTTT
19 few TRBJ1-5 TRBV19 - CASTLGAGKGGGGNQPQHF TGTGCCAGTACCCTTGGGGCAGGGAAGGGTGGCGGGGGCAATCAGCCCCAGCATTTT
20 - TRBJ1-5 TRBV19 - CASSTGVANRISYSNQPQHF TGTGCCAGTAGTACCGGAGTTGCGAATCGAATATCTTATAGCAATCAGCCCCAGCATTTT
13 - TRBJ1-5 TRBV25-1 - CASSGSGSQPQHF TGTGCCAGCAGTGGGTCGGGATCTCAGCCCCAGCATTTT
15 - TRBJ1-2 TRBV2 - CASSEAASPNYGYTF TGTGCCAGCAGTGAAGCGGCATCTCCCAACTATGGCTACACCTTC
16 - TRBJ2-7 TRBV5-1 - CASSLVAGGASNEQYF TGCGCCAGCAGCTTGGTGGCGGGCGGCGCCTCGAACGAGCAGTACTTC
14 few TRBJ1-5 TRBV27 - CASSPYRVDQPQHF TGTGCCAGCAGTCCATACAGGGTAGATCAGCCCCAGCATTTT